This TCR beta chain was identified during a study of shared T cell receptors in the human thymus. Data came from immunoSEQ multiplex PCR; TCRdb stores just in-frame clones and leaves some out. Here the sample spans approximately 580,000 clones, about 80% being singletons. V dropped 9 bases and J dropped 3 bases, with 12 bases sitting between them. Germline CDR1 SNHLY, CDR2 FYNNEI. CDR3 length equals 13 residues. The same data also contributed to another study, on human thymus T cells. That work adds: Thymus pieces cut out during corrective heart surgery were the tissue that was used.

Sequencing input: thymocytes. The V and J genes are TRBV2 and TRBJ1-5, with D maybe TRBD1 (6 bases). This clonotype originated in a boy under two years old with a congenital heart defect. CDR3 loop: CASSGALNQPQHF. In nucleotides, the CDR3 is TGTGCCAGTTCAGGGGCCCTCAATCAGCCCCAGCATTTT.